These 28 T cell receptor beta chains originate from one sample sequenced in a study of identifying expanded T cells in peripheral blood. The protocol was immunoSEQ multiplex PCR, while the TCRdb copy is restricted to in-frame clones and leaves out a portion. This table has tens of thousands of clones, roughly 88% appearing once. The source material was blood. The receptors were sampled from a person aged 18 to 75 in good health.

The J gene is TRBJ1-1, the V gene TRBV5-1; D gene ambiguous. The CDR3 is 14 amino acids. Germline V gene lookup returns CDR1 SGHRS and CDR2 YFSETQ. Trimming shortened V by 5 bases and J by 1 base, and 12 bases separated the two germline ends. CDR3 in amino acids: CASSNLVGNTEAFF. The CDR3 DNA is TGCGCCAGCAGTAACCTCGTTGGGAACACTGAAGCTTTCTTT.

In this sample, this clone turned up a few times. The chain links TRBV30 to TRBJ2-7, with D possibly TRBD2 on 5 matching bases. With 2 bases removed from V and 6 bases from J, the gap between germline ends came to 14 bases. CDR1 and CDR2 (germline): GTSNPN, SVGIG (reference sequence). This CDR3 comprises 13 residues. DNA of the CDR3: TGTGCCTGGAGTAGGACTGAGTCCGGCGAGCAGTACTTC. Its translation: CAWSRTESGEQYF.

The gene calls are TRBV11-2 and TRBJ2-1; D remains unclear. The length of the CDR3 is 12 residues. CDR1 SGHAT and CDR2 FQNNGV come from the germline V gene. V was cut by 6 bases and J by 6 bases, with 9 bases left in between. CDR3 in amino acids: CASRLGPNEQFF. DNA for the CDR3: TGTGCCAGCAGACTCGGACCCAATGAGCAGTTCTTC.

The chain recombines TRBV6-5 with TRBJ2-7; 7 nucleotides align to TRBD2. The CDR3 spans 14 residues. J gave up 0 bases and V 8 bases, and 7 bases lay outside the gene matches. Per germline, CDR1 MNHEY and CDR2 SVGAGI. In nucleotides, the CDR3 is TGTGCCAGCCGGCTAGCGGACGCCTCCTACGAGCAGTACTTC. Its translation is CASRLADASYEQYF.

The chain employs TRBV30 and TRBJ1-2; the D gene is possibly TRBD1 (6 bases). V was clipped by 0 bases and J by 4 bases, with 12 bases between them. CDR1 GTSNPN and CDR2 SVGIG come from the germline V gene (reference sequence). CDR3 length: 14 amino acids. CDR3 residues: CAWSVQSGAYGYTF. CDR3 nucleotide sequence: TGTGCCTGGAGTGTTCAGTCGGGGGCCTATGGCTACACCTTC.

The CDR3 coding sequence is TGCGCCAGCAGACAGGGGCCAACTAATGAAAAACTGTTTTTT. Its translation is CASRQGPTNEKLFF. V usage is TRBV5-1 and J usage is TRBJ1-4; 7 bases are shared with TRBD1. Germline assignment: CDR1 SGHRS and CDR2 YFSETQ. CDR3 length equals 14 residues. The J segment lost 0 bases and the V segment lost 5 bases, leaving 1 base of the junction unmatched. Drawing the rest from reference TRBV5-1 and TRBJ1-4, the complete variable domain is KAGVTQTPRYLIKTRGQQVTLSCSPISGHRSVSWYQQTPGQGLQFLFEYFSETQRNKGNFPGRFSGRQFSNSRSEMNVSTLELGDSALYLCASRQGPTNEKLFFGSGTQLSVL.

A few counts support this clone. The genes are TRBV6-1 and TRBJ1-5; no firm D call. Per the germline V gene, CDR1 is MNHNS and CDR2 is SASEGT. The ends were cut back, 6 bases at V and 4 bases at J, with 4 bases in the middle. The CDR3 extends over 11 amino acids. The CDR3 sequence is CASRTNQPQHF. As DNA, the CDR3 is TGTGCCAGCAGGACAAATCAGCCCCAGCATTTT.

Here the CDR3 reads CASSLGGQGPGWELFF. CDR3 DNA sequence: TGTGCCAGCAGCTTAGGCGGTCAGGGCCCAGGATGGGAGCTGTTTTTT. The rearrangement uses TRBV7-9 and TRBJ2-2, with a weak D call TRBD1 (5 bases). Germline CDR1 reads SEHNR; CDR2 reads FQNEAQ (reference sequence). The CDR3 totals 16 residues. Trimming took 1 base from V and 9 from J, leaving 18 bases between them.

The chain joins TRBV7-9 to TRBJ2-5, with D possibly being TRBD1 (5 bases). V lost 4 bases to trimming and J lost 2 bases, with 11 bases between them. This CDR3 spans 14 amino acids. Germline V lookup: CDR1 SEHNR, CDR2 FQNEAQ (reference sequence). In nucleotides, the CDR3 is TGTGCCAGCAGCTACGACAGAAATCAAGAGACCCAGTACTTC. Its translation: CASSYDRNQETQYF.

This chain links TRBV19 with TRBJ1-2; D gene uncertain. V was clipped by 5 bases and J by 3 bases, with 25 bases between them. This CDR3 has 18 amino acids. CDR1 and CDR2 from the germline V gene are LNHDA and SQIVND (reference sequence). CDR3 sequence (DNA): TGTGCCAGTAGTCCCCGCTCGGGAATCGGGGAGGTTCACTATGGCTACACCTTC. This gives the protein CASSPRSGIGEVHYGYTF.

This rearrangement joins TRBV29-1 to TRBJ1-1; tentative D call: TRBD1 (5 bases). This CDR3 is built from 15 residues. With 7 bases removed from V and 4 bases from J, the gap between germline ends came to 22 bases. Germline V gives CDR1 SQVTM, CDR2 ANQGSEA. DNA of the CDR3: TGCAGCGCCGCATCTCCAGGGTTACCGGTCACTGAAGCTTTCTTT. It translates to CSAASPGLPVTEAFF.

V usage is TRBV4-1 and J usage is TRBJ1-5; D is uncertain. The CDR3 has 16 amino acids. With 4 bases removed from V and 3 bases from J, the gap between germline ends came to 16 bases. CDR1 is MGHRA and CDR2 is YSYEKL in the germline V gene. CDR3 loop: CASSPDRGSDNQPQHF. The CDR3 nucleotides read TGCGCCAGCAGCCCCGATCGCGGCAGCGACAATCAGCCCCAGCATTTT.

The genes are TRBV19 and TRBJ1-1; 9 bases line up with TRBD1. V lost 5 bases, J lost 4 bases, and 11 bases stayed unmatched. This CDR3 contains 16 residues. CDR1 and CDR2 (germline): LNHDA, SQIVND (reference sequence). CDR3 in DNA: TGTGCCAGTAGTCCCCAACCGGGACAGGGTAGCACTGAAGCTTTCTTT. Its translation is CASSPQPGQGSTEAFF.

The chain couples TRBV19 to TRBJ1-4; D possibly corresponds to TRBD1 (5 bases). Germline-derived CDR1 and CDR2 are LNHDA and SQIVND (reference sequence). Trimming took off 7 bases at V and 5 bases at J, with 14 bases between the two ends. This CDR3 is 14 amino acids long. CDR3 bases: TGTGCCAGTACCTCACGGGGCCAAAATGAAAAACTGTTTTTT. It yields the protein CASTSRGQNEKLFF. The whole variable domain, remainder taken from reference TRBV19 and TRBJ1-4, is DGGITQSPKYLFRKEGQNVTLSCEQNLNHDAMYWYRQDPGQGLRLIYYSQIVNDFQKGDIAEGYSVSREKKESFPLTVTSAQKNPTAFYLCASTSRGQNEKLFFGSGTQLSVL.

This sequence joins TRBV7-9 and TRBJ1-3, with D possibly being TRBD1 (6 bases). This CDR3 spans 16 amino acids. V was pared by 2 bases and J by 0 bases, with 11 bases between. Germline assignment: CDR1 SEHNR and CDR2 FQNEAQ (reference sequence). Written as DNA, the CDR3 is TGTGCCAGCAGCTTACAGGGGCGCATCTCTGGAAACACCATATATTTT. It yields the protein CASSLQGRISGNTIYF.

This clone was detected once. The chain joins TRBV19 to TRBJ2-3; 15 bases line up with TRBD2. The junction had 4 bases not matched to a gene; V was cut back by 6 bases and J by 3 bases. This CDR3 has 16 amino acids. Germline CDR1 and CDR2: LNHDA and SQIVND (reference sequence). The CDR3 DNA sequence: TGTGCCAGTAGGGGACTAGCGGGGGGCCATACAGATACGCAGTATTTT. Protein: CASRGLAGGHTDTQYF.

J is TRBJ1-5 and V is TRBV6-6; D is uncertain. The CDR3 loop spans 14 amino acids. CDR1 and CDR2 (germline): MNHNY, SVGAGI (reference sequence). Trimming took off 7 bases at V and 1 base at J, with 11 bases between the two ends. CDR3: CASTMGGSNQPQHF. The CDR3 DNA is TGTGCCAGCACCATGGGAGGGAGCAATCAGCCCCAGCATTTT.

The rearrangement links TRBV27 to TRBJ2-2; 7 bases fit TRBD1. The CDR3 is made up of 15 amino acids. Trimming took 5 bases from V and 1 from J; bases not matched to a gene: 4. Germline V lookup: CDR1 MNHEY, CDR2 SMNVEV (reference sequence). The CDR3 nucleotides read TGTGCCAGCAGTCGCGGACAGGTGAACACCGGGGAGCTGTTTTTT. This sequence encodes CASSRGQVNTGELFF.

The chain uses TRBV19 and TRBJ1-5, with a weak D call TRBD1 (5 bases). Germline-derived CDR1 and CDR2 are LNHDA and SQIVND (reference sequence). Trimming pared 1 base from V and 2 bases from J, leaving 9 bases between. The CDR3 is made up of 15 amino acids. Written as DNA, the CDR3 is TGTGCCAGTAGTATAGGGTGGGGGGGCAATCAGCCCCAGCATTTT. Residues: CASSIGWGGNQPQHF.

The chain carries TRBV30 and TRBJ2-5; TRBD2 matches at 10 bases. This CDR3 has 16 residues. CDR1 and CDR2 from the germline V gene are GTSNPN and SVGIG (reference sequence). Losses at the gene ends were 3 bases for V and 1 base for J; bases not matched to a gene: 8. The CDR3 nucleotides read TGTGCCTGGAGCACCCTCACTAGCGGGGCCCAAGAGACCCAGTACTTC. As protein: CAWSTLTSGAQETQYF. The full variable domain, in which reference TRBV30 and TRBJ2-5 provide the parts outside the CDR3, is SQTIHQWPATLVQPVGSPLSLECTVEGTSNPNLYWYRQAAGRGLQLLFYSVGIGQISSEVPQNLSASRPQDRQFILSSKKLLLSDSGFYLCAWSTLTSGAQETQYFGPGTRLLVL.

The V gene is TRBV4-1, the J gene TRBJ2-3, with no clear D. Germline V gene sequence: CDR1 MGHRA, CDR2 YSYEKL. V was clipped by 3 bases and J by 4 bases, with 11 bases between them. CDR3 length equals 14 residues. CDR3: CASSHPGVADTQYF. CDR3 bases: TGCGCCAGCAGCCACCCTGGGGTCGCAGATACGCAGTATTTT.

The chain is built from TRBV13 and TRBJ2-7; possible D gene TRBD1, 5 bases. The CDR3 totals 15 residues. Germline loops: CDR1 PRHDT, CDR2 FYEKMQ (reference sequence). V lost 5 bases to trimming and J lost 1 base, with 15 bases between them. The CDR3 loop is CASSLTATSSYEQYF. The CDR3 DNA is TGTGCCAGCAGCCTGACAGCTACCTCTTCCTACGAGCAGTACTTC.

A few counts support this clone. The V gene is TRBV6-1, the J gene TRBJ1-1, with a weak D call TRBD1 (6 bases). This CDR3 is built from 16 residues. Looked up from germline, CDR1 is MNHNS and CDR2 is SASEGT. V was cut by 4 bases and J by 1 base, with 16 bases left in between. CDR3 region: CASSGGWGLQNTEAFF. The CDR3 DNA follows: TGTGCCAGCAGTGGGGGGTGGGGGCTTCAGAACACTGAAGCTTTCTTT.

The chain joins TRBV10-3 to TRBJ1-2; no definite D call. This CDR3 has 14 amino acids. Germline CDR1 and CDR2: ENHRY and SYGVKD. V dropped 10 bases and J dropped 0 bases, with 15 bases sitting between them. The CDR3 nucleotides read TGTGCCAGCGGGGAGGCAGGAGCTAACTATGGCTACACCTTC. Translation gives CASGEAGANYGYTF.

The J gene is TRBJ2-7, the V gene TRBV30, with TRBD2 matching 8 bases. Trimming at V came to 3 bases and at J to 5 bases, leaving 6 bases not matched to a gene. The CDR3 spans 13 residues. Germline assignment: CDR1 GTSNPN and CDR2 SVGIG (reference sequence). The CDR3 protein is CAWSFGGGNEQYF. For the CDR3, the DNA is TGTGCCTGGAGCTTCGGGGGGGGCAACGAGCAGTACTTC.

The chain joins TRBV6-1 to TRBJ2-1; 9 nucleotides line up with TRBD2. With V trimmed by 8 bases and J by 3 bases, 5 bases remained unmatched. The CDR3 has 14 amino acids. In germline, CDR1 is MNHNS, CDR2 SASEGT. CDR3 sequence reads: CASAGLALYNEQFF. CDR3 DNA: TGTGCCAGCGCCGGACTAGCGCTCTACAATGAGCAGTTCTTC.

The chain uses TRBV6-1 and TRBJ1-2; TRBD1 is a possible D gene (5 bases). Germline CDR1 reads MNHNS; CDR2 reads SASEGT. This CDR3 has 13 amino acids. V gave up 8 bases and J gave up 7 bases, with 17 bases separating them. The CDR3 loop is CASGDRWGGGYTF. CDR3 nucleotides: TGTGCCAGCGGAGACCGCTGGGGGGGTGGCTACACCTTC.

The rearrangement joins TRBV4-2 to TRBJ1-5, with D tentatively TRBD1 (5 bases). The V and J ends lost 0 bases and 3 bases respectively, with 12 bases between them. The CDR3 is 16 residues long. Germline CDR1 LGHNA, CDR2 YNFKEQ. CDR3 sequence: CASSQDLGGFNQPQHF. In DNA form, the CDR3 reads TGTGCCAGCAGCCAAGATCTTGGGGGGTTCAATCAGCCCCAGCATTTT.